The subject of this entry is one TCR beta chain. The data were taken from a study of blood T cells in healthy people across ages. A second PCR of 7 to 11 cycles used a sample-barcoded 5' primer and a J-beta primer mix. TCRdb fed the 5' RACE reads into MiXCR, producing one record per CDR3 protein. The data contain 910,000 or so distinct CDR3 sequences, roughly 47% of them seen just once; the ten biggest clones take up around a fifth. This clonotype was sampled from a woman in her fifties or sixties in good health. Sequenced material: blood.

The CDR3 DNA reads TGTGCCAGCAGATCCGGACAGGGTTACACCGGGGAGCTGTTTTTT. Translating gives CASRSGQGYTGELFF. The chain carries TRBV6-2 or TRBV6-3 and TRBJ2-2; TRBD1 matches 8 bases. This CDR3 is built from 15 residues. Per the germline V gene, CDR1 is MNHEY and CDR2 is SVGEGT. V lost 6 bases and J lost 3; bases outside the gene matches: 6.